This is a list of T cell receptor beta chains from one sample in a study of T cell responses to AZD1222 COVID-19 vaccine. TCRdb's table, derived via immunoSEQ multiplex PCR, lists solely in-frame clones and lacks some. Of 150,000 to 250,000 clones listed, about 94% are singletons. Sequences were derived from peripheral blood, sampled 28 days after the second AZD1222 dose. Receptor source: an adult who received the AZD1222 COVID-19 vaccine. Both conserved end residues are part of each CDR3. Each record gives: V gene, D gene, clone size, J gene, CDR3 DNA, CDR3 protein. The D gene is left open where the match is weak. Only some rows state a clone size, as once, few, many or a class for expanded clones.

V: TRBV7-3; D: -; size: -; J: TRBJ2-5; DNA: TGTGCCAGCAGCGTCGGGGGCCCCCAAGAGACCCAGTACTTC; CDR3: CASSVGGPQETQYF
V: TRBV12-5; D: -; size: -; J: TRBJ1-5; DNA: TGTGCTAGTGGTGGAAACAGAGGCAATCAGCCCCAGCATTTT; CDR3: CASGGNRGNQPQHF
V: TRBV12-3/TRBV12-4; D: -; size: -; J: TRBJ2-7; DNA: TGTGCCAGCAGTTTAGCGGGGTCCTACGAGCAGTACTTC; CDR3: CASSLAGSYEQYF
V: TRBV27; D: TRBD1; size: -; J: TRBJ1-6; DNA: TGTGCCAGCAGTATCCGGACAGGGGTCAGTAGGTCACCCCTCCACTTT; CDR3: CASSIRTGVSRSPLHF
V: TRBV30; D: -; size: -; J: TRBJ1-3; DNA: TGTGCCTGGAATGAGGGAAACTCTGGAAACACCATATATTTT; CDR3: CAWNEGNSGNTIYF
V: TRBV7-3; D: -; size: few; J: TRBJ2-7; DNA: TGTGCCAGCAGCTTAACCCTAGGGGAGCAGTACTTC; CDR3: CASSLTLGEQYF
V: TRBV5-1; D: TRBD1; size: -; J: TRBJ2-5; DNA: TGCGCCAGCAGCGGGGGACAGGGCCCTGGAGCCCAGTACTTC; CDR3: CASSGGQGPGAQYF
V: TRBV2; D: -; size: -; J: TRBJ1-3; DNA: TGTGCCAGCAGTGCAGGGCCTGGAAACACCATATATTTT; CDR3: CASSAGPGNTIYF
V: TRBV6-5; D: TRBD1; size: -; J: TRBJ2-2; DNA: TGTGCCAGCAGTTACTTGGCAGGGGGTTCCGGGGAGCTGTTTTTT; CDR3: CASSYLAGGSGELFF
V: TRBV3-1/TRBV3-2; D: -; size: -; J: TRBJ2-1; DNA: TGTGCCAGCAGCCAAGGGGGTGTGAATGAGCAGTTCTTC; CDR3: CASSQGGVNEQFF
V: TRBV27; D: TRBD1; size: once; J: TRBJ1-2; DNA: TGTGCCAGCAGTACCTGGACAGGCCCTATTAGCGAGAGAGGCTACACCTTC; CDR3: CASSTWTGPISERGYTF
V: TRBV6-2/TRBV6-3; D: -; size: -; J: TRBJ1-4; DNA: TGTGCCAGCAGTCGCGCGGGGAATCTTAATGAAAAACTGTTTTTT; CDR3: CASSRAGNLNEKLFF
V: TRBV4-2; D: TRBD1; size: -; J: TRBJ1-2; DNA: TGTGCCAGCAGCCAAGAGGACAGGGCGAACTATGGCTACACCTTC; CDR3: CASSQEDRANYGYTF
V: TRBV18; D: TRBD1; size: once; J: TRBJ2-6; DNA: TGTGCCAGCTCCGGACAGGGGGCGGGCGGGGCCAACGTCCTGACTTTC; CDR3: CASSGQGAGGANVLTF
V: TRBV28; D: -; size: -; J: TRBJ2-1; DNA: TGTGCCAGCAGTTTAGGGGGGTCGGCAGCTTACAATGAGCAGTTCTTC; CDR3: CASSLGGSAAYNEQFF
V: TRBV7-3; D: -; size: -; J: TRBJ2-5; DNA: TGTGCCAGCAGCACTAACGTGGGGAGCACAGACGCCCAAGAGACCCAGTACTTC; CDR3: CASSTNVGSTDAQETQYF